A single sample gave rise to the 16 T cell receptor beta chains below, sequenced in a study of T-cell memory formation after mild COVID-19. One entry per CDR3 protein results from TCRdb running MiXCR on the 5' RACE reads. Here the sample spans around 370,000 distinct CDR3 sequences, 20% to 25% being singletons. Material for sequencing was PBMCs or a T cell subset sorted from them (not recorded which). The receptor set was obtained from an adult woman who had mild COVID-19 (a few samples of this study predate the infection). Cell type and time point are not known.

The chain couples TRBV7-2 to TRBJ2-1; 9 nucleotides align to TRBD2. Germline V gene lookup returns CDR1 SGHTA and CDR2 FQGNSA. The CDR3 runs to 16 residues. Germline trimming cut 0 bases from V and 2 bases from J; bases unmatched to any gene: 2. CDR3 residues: CASSLAGGGAYNEQFF. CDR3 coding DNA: TGTGCCAGCAGCTTAGCTGGCGGGGGGGCCTACAATGAGCAGTTCTTC.

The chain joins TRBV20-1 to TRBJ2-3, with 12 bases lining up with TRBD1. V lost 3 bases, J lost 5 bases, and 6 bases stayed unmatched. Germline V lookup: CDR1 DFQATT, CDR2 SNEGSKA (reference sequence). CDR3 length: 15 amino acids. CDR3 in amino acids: CSARQGQGAGDTQYF. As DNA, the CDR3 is TGCAGTGCTAGGCAGGGACAGGGGGCCGGAGATACGCAGTATTTT.

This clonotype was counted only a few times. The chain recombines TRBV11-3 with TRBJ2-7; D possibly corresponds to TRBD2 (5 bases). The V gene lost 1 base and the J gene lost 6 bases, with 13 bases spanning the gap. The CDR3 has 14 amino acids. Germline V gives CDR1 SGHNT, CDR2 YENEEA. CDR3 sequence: CASSLATGSGEQYF. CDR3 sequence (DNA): TGTGCCAGCAGCTTAGCGACGGGAAGTGGCGAGCAGTACTTC.

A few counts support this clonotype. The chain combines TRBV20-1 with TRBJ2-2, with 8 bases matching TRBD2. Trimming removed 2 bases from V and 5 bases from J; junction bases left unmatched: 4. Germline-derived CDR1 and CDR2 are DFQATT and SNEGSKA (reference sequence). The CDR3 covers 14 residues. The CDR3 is CSARLAGDTGELFF. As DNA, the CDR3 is TGCAGTGCTAGACTAGCGGGCGATACCGGGGAGCTGTTTTTT.

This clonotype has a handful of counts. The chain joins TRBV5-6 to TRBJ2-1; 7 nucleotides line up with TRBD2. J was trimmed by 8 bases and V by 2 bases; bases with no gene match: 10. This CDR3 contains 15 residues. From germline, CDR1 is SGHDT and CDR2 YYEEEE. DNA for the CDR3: TGTGCCAGCAGCTTTGGACTAGGGGCCCCCGATGAGCAGTTCTTC. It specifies CASSFGLGAPDEQFF. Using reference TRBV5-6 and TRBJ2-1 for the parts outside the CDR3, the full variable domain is DAGVTQSPTHLIKTRGQQVTLRCSPKSGHDTVSWYQQALGQGPQFIFQYYEEEERQRGNFPDRFSGHQFPNYSSELNVNALLLGDSALYLCASSFGLGAPDEQFFGPGTRLTVL.

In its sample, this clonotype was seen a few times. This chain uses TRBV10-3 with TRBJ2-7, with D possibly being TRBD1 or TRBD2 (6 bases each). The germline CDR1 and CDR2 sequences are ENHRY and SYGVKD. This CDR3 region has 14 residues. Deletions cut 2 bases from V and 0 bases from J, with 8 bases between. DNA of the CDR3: TGTGCCATCAGTGAGGGGGGGCCCTCCTACGAGCAGTACTTC. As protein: CAISEGGPSYEQYF.

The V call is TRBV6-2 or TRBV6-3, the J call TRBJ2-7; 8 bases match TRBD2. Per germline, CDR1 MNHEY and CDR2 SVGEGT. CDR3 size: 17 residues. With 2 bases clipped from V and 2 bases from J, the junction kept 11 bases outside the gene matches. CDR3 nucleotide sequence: TGTGCCAGCAGTTACGGGGACGGAGCGGGGGAGACCTACGAGCAGTACTTC. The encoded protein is CASSYGDGAGETYEQYF.

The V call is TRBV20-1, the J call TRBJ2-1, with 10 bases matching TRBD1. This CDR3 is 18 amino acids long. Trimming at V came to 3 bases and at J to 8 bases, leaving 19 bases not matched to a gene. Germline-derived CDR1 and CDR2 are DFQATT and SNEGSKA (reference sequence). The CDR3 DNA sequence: TGCAGTGCTAGGGGTTTTAGGACAGGGGGATTAATTCGCGATGAGCAGTTCTTC. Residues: CSARGFRTGGLIRDEQFF.

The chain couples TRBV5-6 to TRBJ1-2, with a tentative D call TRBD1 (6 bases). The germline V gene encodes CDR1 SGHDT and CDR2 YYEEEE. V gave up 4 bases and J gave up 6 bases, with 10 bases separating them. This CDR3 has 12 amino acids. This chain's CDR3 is CASSGRGNGYTF. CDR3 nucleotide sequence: TGTGCCAGCAGCGGCAGGGGAAATGGCTACACCTTC.

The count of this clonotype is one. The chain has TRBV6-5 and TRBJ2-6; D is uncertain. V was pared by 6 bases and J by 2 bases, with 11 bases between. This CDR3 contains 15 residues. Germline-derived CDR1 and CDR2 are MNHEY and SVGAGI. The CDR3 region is CASSEWQAGANVLTF. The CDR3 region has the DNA TGTGCCAGCAGCGAATGGCAGGCTGGGGCCAACGTCCTGACTTTC.

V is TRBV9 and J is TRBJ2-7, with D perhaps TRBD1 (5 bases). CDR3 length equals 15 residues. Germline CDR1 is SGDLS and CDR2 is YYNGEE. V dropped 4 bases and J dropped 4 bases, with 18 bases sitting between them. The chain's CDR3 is CASSPRGIGSYEQYF. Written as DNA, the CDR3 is TGTGCCAGCAGCCCAAGGGGAATTGGGTCGTACGAGCAGTACTTC.

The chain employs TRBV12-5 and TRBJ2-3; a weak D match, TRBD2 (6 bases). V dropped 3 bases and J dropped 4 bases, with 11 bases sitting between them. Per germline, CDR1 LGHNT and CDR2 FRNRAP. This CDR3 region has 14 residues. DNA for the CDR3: TGTGCTAGTGGTTTCGGACTAAAAGCAGATACGCAGTATTTT. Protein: CASGFGLKADTQYF. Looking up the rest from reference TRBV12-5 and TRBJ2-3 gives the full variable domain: DARVTQTPRHKVTEMGQEVTMRCQPILGHNTVFWYRQTMMQGLELLAYFRNRAPLDDSGMPKDRFSAEMPDATLATLKIQPSEPRDSAVYFCASGFGLKADTQYFGPGTRLTVL.

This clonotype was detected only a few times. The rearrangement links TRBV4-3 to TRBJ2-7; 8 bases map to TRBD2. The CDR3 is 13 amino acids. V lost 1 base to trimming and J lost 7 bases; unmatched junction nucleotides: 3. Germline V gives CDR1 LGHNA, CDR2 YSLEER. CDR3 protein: CASSQGLAGEQYF. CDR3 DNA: TGCGCCAGCAGCCAAGGGTTAGCGGGAGAGCAGTACTTC.

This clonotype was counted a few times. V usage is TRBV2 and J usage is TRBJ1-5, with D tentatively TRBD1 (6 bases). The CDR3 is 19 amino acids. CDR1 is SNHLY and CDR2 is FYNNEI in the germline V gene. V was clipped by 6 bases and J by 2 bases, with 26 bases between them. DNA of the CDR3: TGTGCCAGCAGCACCGCTAGGGGGTCCGGGCCGGGAGGCAATCAGCCCCAGCATTTT. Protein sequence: CASSTARGSGPGGNQPQHF.

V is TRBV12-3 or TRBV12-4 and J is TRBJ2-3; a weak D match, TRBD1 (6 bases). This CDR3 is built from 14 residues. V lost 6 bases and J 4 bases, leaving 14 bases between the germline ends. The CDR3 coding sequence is TGTGCCAGCAGACTTGACAGGTCAGCAGATACGCAGTATTTT. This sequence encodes CASRLDRSADTQYF.

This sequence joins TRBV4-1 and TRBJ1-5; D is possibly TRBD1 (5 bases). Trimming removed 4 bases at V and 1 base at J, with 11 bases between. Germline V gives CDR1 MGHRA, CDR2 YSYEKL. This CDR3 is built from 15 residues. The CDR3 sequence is CASSPGALSNQPQHF. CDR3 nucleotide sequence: TGCGCCAGCAGCCCCGGGGCGTTAAGCAATCAGCCCCAGCATTTT.